A selection of T cell receptor beta chains follows, all from one sample in a study of blood T cell repertoires in COVID-19. Assay: immunoSEQ multiplex PCR; the TCRdb copy retains only in-frame clones and omits some. Of roughly 380,000 clones detected, roughly nine tenths appear once; the ten largest clones hold less than 5%. Material: peripheral blood. All receptors derive from a woman in her sixties or seventies with COVID-19, enrolled during active disease. Both conserved end residues are part of each CDR3. The D gene is left open where the match is weak. Not all rows give a size; the values are once, few, many and, for expanded clones, a class.

J	length	D	V	size	DNA	CDR3
TRBJ2-2	15	NA	TRBV18	NA	TGTGCCAGCTCACCAGTAGTTTCGAACACCGGGGAGCTGTTTTTT	CASSPVVSNTGELFF
TRBJ1-5	15	NA	TRBV19	NA	TGTGCCAGTAGTCCCTCGGGGAGGGGCAATCAGCCCCAGCATTTT	CASSPSGRGNQPQHF
TRBJ1-6	16	TRBD1	TRBV6-2/TRBV6-3	NA	TGTGCCAGCAGCTCCGACAGGGACATCTATAATTCACCCCTCCACTTT	CASSSDRDIYNSPLHF
TRBJ2-1	15	NA	TRBV30	NA	TGTGCCTGGAGTGTTGGCCAAAGCTCCTACAATGAGCAGTTCTTC	CAWSVGQSSYNEQFF
TRBJ1-2	15	NA	TRBV9	NA	TGTGCCAGCAGCGTAGACACGGAGGACTTTTATGGCTACACCTTC	CASSVDTEDFYGYTF
TRBJ1-5	14	NA	TRBV5-1	NA	TGCGCCAGTTCGACAGGCGGACGAGATCAGCCCCAGCATTTT	CASSTGGRDQPQHF
TRBJ1-5	16	TRBD1	TRBV5-8	NA	TGTGCCAGCAGCTTGGCAAAGGGGGCGAGCAATCAGCCCCAGCATTTT	CASSLAKGASNQPQHF
TRBJ1-5	15	NA	TRBV6-6	NA	TGTGCCAGCAGGCCAGGGAAATATAGCAATCAGCCCCAGCATTTT	CASRPGKYSNQPQHF
TRBJ1-2	12	NA	TRBV28	NA	TGTGCCAGCAGTTCTCTGGCAGATGGCTACACCTTC	CASSSLADGYTF
TRBJ1-5	14	TRBD1	TRBV11-2	NA	TGTGCCAGCAGCTCCGGACAGGACCATCAGCCCCAGCATTTT	CASSSGQDHQPQHF
TRBJ2-1	16	TRBD2	TRBV5-1	NA	TGCGCCAGCAGCTTGGGACTAGCGGGGGCCTACAATGAGCAGTTCTTC	CASSLGLAGAYNEQFF
TRBJ1-5	16	NA	TRBV19	NA	TGTGCCAGTAGCGCCCACGGAGAGGGGGTTAGCCAGCCCCAGCATTTT	CASSAHGEGVSQPQHF
TRBJ1-3	16	TRBD1	TRBV15	NA	TGTGCCACCAGCAGAGCACAGGGGGCCACTGGAAACACCATATATTTT	CATSRAQGATGNTIYF
TRBJ1-1	14	TRBD1	TRBV7-9	NA	TGTGCCAGCAGCGTGGGACAGTCGAACACTGAAGCTTTCTTT	CASSVGQSNTEAFF
TRBJ1-4	14	TRBD1	TRBV6-1	NA	TGTGCCAGCAGTGAGGGGACAGTGAATGAAAAACTGTTTTTT	CASSEGTVNEKLFF
TRBJ1-2	12	NA	TRBV29-1	NA	TGCAGCGCTAGCAAGGGAGGCTATGGCTACACCTTC	CSASKGGYGYTF
TRBJ1-1	15	NA	TRBV18	once	TGTGCCAGCTCACTGCAGTCAGGGGCAAACACTGAAGCTTTCTTT	CASSLQSGANTEAFF
TRBJ1-6	15	TRBD1	TRBV18	NA	TGTGCCAGCTCAGTCGGGACAGGGGGGAATTCACCCCTCCACTTT	CASSVGTGGNSPLHF
TRBJ1-6	14	TRBD1	TRBV7-6	NA	TGTGCCAGCAGCCCCGACAGGGTTAATTCACCCCTCCACTTT	CASSPDRVNSPLHF
TRBJ1-2	14	TRBD1	TRBV5-1	NA	TGCGCCAGCAGCTTTGGACAGGGACTTTATGGCTACACCTTC	CASSFGQGLYGYTF
TRBJ1-2	13	NA	TRBV25-1	NA	TGTGCCAGCAGTGTTTCCCGGTTCGGTGGCTACACCTTC	CASSVSRFGGYTF
TRBJ2-5	12	NA	TRBV5-1	NA	TGCGCCAGCAGCTCGGGTGGAGAGACCCAGTACTTC	CASSSGGETQYF
TRBJ1-4	13	NA	TRBV27	NA	TGTGCCACCGCGGCGGGGGGGTATGAAAAACTGTTTTTT	CATAAGGYEKLFF
TRBJ2-1	16	NA	TRBV11-2	NA	TGTGCCAGCAGCCCATGGACGGGACTGGTTAAAAATGAGCAGTTCTTC	CASSPWTGLVKNEQFF
TRBJ1-3	15	NA	TRBV5-5	NA	TGTGCCAGCAGCTTGGTGTTGGGGCCTGGAAACACCATATATTTT	CASSLVLGPGNTIYF
TRBJ1-2	14	NA	TRBV6-6	NA	TGTGCCAGCAGTTACTCGACGGGGAACTATGGCTACACCTTC	CASSYSTGNYGYTF
TRBJ2-7	11	NA	TRBV2	few	TGTGCCAGCACCGGGAGCTACGAGCAGTACTTC	CASTGSYEQYF
TRBJ1-4	15	TRBD1	TRBV2	once	TGTGCCAGCAGTACACAGGGGGTCCTTAATGAAAAACTGTTTTTT	CASSTQGVLNEKLFF
TRBJ1-2	12	NA	TRBV2	NA	TGTGCCAGCAACGGGGTGAACTATGGCTACACCTTC	CASNGVNYGYTF
TRBJ2-3	16	NA	TRBV9	NA	TGTGCCAGCAGCGTAGGGGCAGGGAAAGGCACAGATACGCAGTATTTT	CASSVGAGKGTDTQYF
TRBJ2-2	17	NA	TRBV24-1	NA	TGTGCCACCAGTGACTCCCCCCCAGGGGCTGGCACCGGGGAGCTGTTTTTT	CATSDSPPGAGTGELFF
TRBJ1-4	14	NA	TRBV4-2	NA	TGTGCCAGCAGCCAAGGCAGGGCAGATGAAAAACTGTTTTTT	CASSQGRADEKLFF
TRBJ1-6	17	NA	TRBV28	NA	TGTGCCAGCCTGCCCCCAGGATCCGAGTCCTATAATTCACCCCTCCACTTT	CASLPPGSESYNSPLHF
TRBJ1-2	12	NA	TRBV28	NA	TGTGCCAGCATATCCAGATTTTATGGCTACACCTTC	CASISRFYGYTF
TRBJ1-3	15	NA	TRBV19	NA	TGTGCCAGTCCCCCGGGAGGGGGCTCTGGAAACACCATATATTTT	CASPPGGGSGNTIYF
TRBJ1-4	16	TRBD1	TRBV7-9	once	TGTGCCAGCAGCTTCTACGGACAGGTCTATAATGAAAAACTGTTTTTT	CASSFYGQVYNEKLFF
TRBJ2-1	15	TRBD2	TRBV7-9	few	TGTGCCAGCAGCTTTGGCAGCGGGGGTTACAATGAGCAGTTCTTC	CASSFGSGGYNEQFF
TRBJ2-3	14	TRBD2	TRBV10-1	NA	TGCGCCAGCAGTGAGGGACTAGCGAAAGATACGCAGTATTTT	CASSEGLAKDTQYF
TRBJ2-7	15	TRBD1	TRBV5-1	NA	TGCGCCAGCAGTGGGGGCAGGGGGCAAGTCTACGAGCAGTACTTC	CASSGGRGQVYEQYF
TRBJ2-3	13	NA	TRBV19	few	TGTGCCAGTATTCCGATGCGGGCAGATACGCAGTATTTT	CASIPMRADTQYF
TRBJ1-4	15	NA	TRBV20-1	NA	TGCAGTGCTAGTGGTACGAACAGGATTAATGAAAAACTGTTTTTT	CSASGTNRINEKLFF
TRBJ2-1	15	TRBD2	TRBV5-1	NA	TGCGCCAGCAGCTTGGCCGGACTAGCGTACAATGAGCAGTTCTTC	CASSLAGLAYNEQFF
TRBJ2-2	16	TRBD2	TRBV24-1	NA	TGTGCCACCAGTGGCCAGCGGGGGCCGAACACCGGGGAGCTGTTTTTT	CATSGQRGPNTGELFF